Detailed here is one T cell receptor beta chain. The antigen is not known. Clones were read by immunoSEQ multiplex PCR, and TCRdb kept only the in-frame ones, dropping some. The sample contains 110,000 to 150,000 clones, around 88% of which appear only once. This entry is derived from a study of T cell responses to AZD1222 COVID-19 vaccine. Findings of the study overall: Spike-specific TCR breadth and depth both grew after two AZD1222 doses.

V gave up 0 bases and J gave up 10 bases; unmatched junction bases: 7. CDR3 length: 16 amino acids. Germline CDR1 is LGHNA and CDR2 is YSLEER. The chain joins TRBV4-3 to TRBJ2-1, with 12 bases that match TRBD2. The sample consisted of peripheral blood, taken on day 0 of AZD1222 vaccination. This clonotype originated in an adult in good health. The CDR3 spells CASSQDWGLAGGEQFF. The CDR3 coding sequence is TGCGCCAGCAGCCAAGATTGGGGACTAGCGGGTGGCGAGCAGTTCTTC.